The clone carrying this T cell receptor beta chain came up many times. Its antigen is not identified. The junction does not match germline at one end; this may be a read error. The study made its TCR cDNA through 5'RACE template switching. That step introduced a universal primer site along with UMIs. TCRdb re-called the 5' RACE reads through MiXCR, storing one row per CDR3 protein. The sample holds hundreds of thousands of distinct CDR3 sequences, around an eighth seen once. CDR3 length: 15 amino acids. Germline CDR1 reads SGHRS; CDR2 reads YFSETQ. This sample is drawn from a study of T cells after yellow fever vaccination. Points from the study as a whole: Clonotype sharing between CD4 and CD8 compartments was small. In FACS-sorted repertoires, abundant clonotypes from the bulk population could appear as contaminants. Most primary-vaccination clones recurred post-booster (roughly 97% CD4, over 70% CD8).

The gene calls are TRBV5-1 and TRBJ2-1; tentative D call: TRBD2 (5 bases). The clonotype was recovered from a man younger than 45 who received the YFV17D yellow fever vaccine. Specimen: PBMCs, collected on the day of the yellow fever booster vaccination. The CDR3 DNA sequence: TGTGCCAGCAGCTTAGTTGGGAGCTCCTACAATGAGCAGTTCTTC. Amino acids: CASSLVGSSYNEQFF. The variable domain in full, completed from reference TRBV5-1 and TRBJ2-1, reads KAGVTQTPRYLIKTRGQQVTLSCSPISGHRSVSWYQQTPGQGLQFLFEYFSETQRNKGNFPGRFSGRQFSNSRSEMNVSTLELGDSALYLCASSLVGSSYNEQFFGPGTRLTVL.